The 31 T cell receptor beta chains presented below share a single source sample, sequenced in a study of glioma-infiltrating T cells after dendritic cell vaccination. Time point reported: after dendritic cell vaccination, including at tumor progression/relapse. Libraries were prepared by immunoSEQ multiplex PCR; TCRdb keeps only in-frame clonotypes and omits some of them. The top ten hold about a sixth of the sample, which has 55,000 to 75,000 clones, just under 85% seen once. Sample: blood, taken after dendritic cell vaccination. The origin of the receptors is a human donor with glioblastoma.

The rearrangement joins TRBV4-1 to TRBJ1-4; the D is unclear. CDR1 is MGHRA and CDR2 is YSYEKL in the germline V gene. V lost 4 bases, J lost 5 bases, and 8 bases lay in between. The CDR3 is made up of 13 amino acids. The CDR3 spells CASSLGGNEKLFF. The CDR3 DNA reads as TGCGCCAGCAGCCTGGGAGGGAATGAAAAACTGTTTTTT.

V and J are TRBV4-1 and TRBJ2-7; the match to TRBD2 covers 7 bases. Trimming removed 0 bases from V and 0 bases from J; junction bases left unmatched: 11. CDR1 is MGHRA, CDR2 YSYEKL, per germline. The CDR3 is 18 residues long. The CDR3 sequence is CASSQDVVGRGNSYEQYF. CDR3 coding DNA: TGCGCCAGCAGCCAAGATGTAGTGGGGCGGGGGAACTCCTACGAGCAGTACTTC.

V gene TRBV6-6 combines with J gene TRBJ2-7, with 8 bases identical to TRBD1. The CDR3 runs to 11 residues. The V gene end was trimmed by 6 bases and the J gene end by 7 bases; junction bases not matched to a gene: 2. Germline CDR1 is MNHNY and CDR2 is SVGAGI (reference sequence). This CDR3 reads CASSGTGEQYF. The CDR3, as DNA: TGTGCCAGCAGCGGGACAGGAGAGCAGTACTTC.

The V call is TRBV6-6, the J call TRBJ1-3; D gene ambiguous. Germline loops: CDR1 MNHNY, CDR2 SVGAGI (reference sequence). The CDR3 is 13 amino acids. The V end was cut by 5 bases, the J end by 4 bases, with 9 bases between. The CDR3 coding sequence is TGTGCCAGCAGTCCGGGTCAAGGAAACACCATATATTTT. Translation gives CASSPGQGNTIYF.

The gene calls are TRBV30 and TRBJ1-6; D unclear. CDR1 and CDR2 (germline): GTSNPN, SVGIG (reference sequence). Trimming left V 4 bases short and J 0 bases short, with 7 bases between. This CDR3 has 14 amino acids. CDR3 sequence (DNA): TGTGCCTGGACAAAGAGCTCCTATAATTCACCCCTCCACTTT. It yields the protein CAWTKSSYNSPLHF.

The count of this clone is one. The same CDR3 is also encoded by other DNA sequences in this sample. The chain employs TRBV5-1 and TRBJ2-5; maybe TRBD2 (6 bases). The CDR3 has 14 amino acids. V dropped 4 bases and J dropped 5 bases, with 15 bases sitting between them. Germline V gives CDR1 SGHRS, CDR2 YFSETQ. The CDR3 region is CASSVGLLQETQYF. In DNA, the CDR3 is TGCGCCAGCAGCGTGGGACTTCTCCAGGAGACCCAGTACTTC.

In this sample, this clone turned up once. The chain carries TRBV5-1 and TRBJ2-5; tentatively, D is TRBD2 (6 bases). V dropped 3 bases and J dropped 0 bases, with 12 bases sitting between them. Germline loops: CDR1 SGHRS, CDR2 YFSETQ. The CDR3 spans 15 residues. The CDR3 nucleotides read TGCGCCAGCAGCTCGGACGGGAGACACCAAGAGACCCAGTACTTC. Its protein is CASSSDGRHQETQYF.

The rearrangement joins TRBV2 to TRBJ2-7, with D hard to call. V lost 6 bases, J lost 3 bases, and 3 bases lay in between. This CDR3 has 10 amino acids. Germline V gives CDR1 SNHLY, CDR2 FYNNEI. The CDR3 DNA reads as TGTGCCAGCAGCGGCTACGAGCAGTACTTC. It codes for CASSGYEQYF.

The genes are TRBV13 and TRBJ2-5, with D unresolved. CDR3 size: 15 residues. Germline V gene lookup returns CDR1 PRHDT and CDR2 FYEKMQ (reference sequence). V was clipped by 0 bases and J by 1 base, with 9 bases between them. DNA for the CDR3: TGTGCCAGCAGCTTAGGCCTCAGGATCCAAGAGACCCAGTACTTC. Its translation is CASSLGLRIQETQYF.

The chain uses TRBV6-1 and TRBJ1-5; 8 nucleotides agree with TRBD1. Germline V lookup: CDR1 MNHNS, CDR2 SASEGT. Trimming at V came to 5 bases and at J to 6 bases, leaving 6 bases not matched to a gene. The CDR3 has 14 residues. The CDR3 DNA reads as TGTGCCAGCAGTCCGGGACAGGAGGGTCAGCCCCAGCATTTT. Its translation: CASSPGQEGQPQHF.

The rearrangement uses TRBV2 and TRBJ2-7, with D maybe TRBD1 (7 bases). CDR1 and CDR2 (germline): SNHLY, FYNNEI. The length of the CDR3 is 16 residues. Trimming took 6 bases from V and 2 from J, leaving 20 bases between them. Written as DNA, the CDR3 is TGTGCCAGCAGACTGATTGGCGGGACAGCCGCCTACGAGCAGTACTTC. It translates to CASRLIGGTAAYEQYF.

The V and J genes are TRBV28 and TRBJ1-6; D might be TRBD1 (6 bases). This CDR3 has 15 amino acids. V was shortened by 6 bases and J by 7 bases, with 16 bases between the two germline ends. Germline CDR1 and CDR2: MDHEN and SYDVKM. CDR3 in amino acids: CASSPLRGANSPLHF. DNA of the CDR3: TGTGCCAGCAGCCCTCTCCGGGGGGCGAATTCACCCCTCCACTTT.

This chain's CDR3 is CASSSAGAPSTDTQYF. The CDR3 DNA sequence: TGCGCCAGCAGCTCCGCGGGGGCCCCTAGCACAGATACGCAGTATTTT. The V call is TRBV5-1, the J call TRBJ2-3; perhaps TRBD2 as D (7 bases). This CDR3 spans 16 amino acids. Germline loops: CDR1 SGHRS, CDR2 YFSETQ. Deletions cut 3 bases from V and 0 bases from J, with 14 bases between.

The chain combines TRBV2 with TRBJ1-1; TRBD1 matches 10 bases. Germline CDR1 is SNHLY and CDR2 is FYNNEI. CDR3 length: 17 amino acids. Losses at the gene ends were 6 bases for V and 6 bases for J; bases not matched to a gene: 16. The CDR3 reads CASSYGQGVVRTAEAFF. DNA of the CDR3: TGTGCCAGCAGCTATGGACAGGGGGTAGTTCGGACGGCTGAAGCTTTCTTT.

V is TRBV30 and J is TRBJ1-2; D remains unclear. The V gene lost 4 bases and the J gene lost 8 bases, with 17 bases spanning the gap. The length of the CDR3 is 13 residues. The germline V gene encodes CDR1 GTSNPN and CDR2 SVGIG (reference sequence). CDR3 bases: TGTGCCTGGACCGGCCGGGTCCCGCGGGGCTACACCTTC. Amino acid sequence: CAWTGRVPRGYTF.

On this clone itself: The sample has other DNA sequences that encode this CDR3 too. This chain links TRBV19 with TRBJ2-2; the D is unclear. The germline V gene encodes CDR1 LNHDA and CDR2 SQIVND (reference sequence). There are 14 residues in the CDR3. V dropped 3 bases and J dropped 2 bases, with 7 bases sitting between them. CDR3 amino acids: CASSIGLNTGELFF. CDR3 DNA sequence: TGTGCCAGTAGTATCGGGTTAAACACCGGGGAGCTGTTTTTT.

This rearrangement joins TRBV5-1 to TRBJ1-2; the D gene is possibly TRBD1 (5 bases). Trimming stripped 5 bases from V and 2 bases from J, with 10 bases between. This CDR3 is 13 amino acids long. In germline, CDR1 is SGHRS, CDR2 YFSETQ. CDR3 nucleotides: TGCGCCAGCAGACACGACAGAAACTATGGCTACACCTTC. Amino acids: CASRHDRNYGYTF.

This chain joins TRBV6-5 and TRBJ1-2; TRBD1 agrees at 11 bases. V trimming: 0 bases; J trimming: 4 bases; junction bases outside the gene matches: 4. CDR3 length: 16 residues. Germline V gene lookup returns CDR1 MNHEY and CDR2 SVGAGI. CDR3 residues: CASSYSGTGGVYGYTF. The CDR3 coding sequence is TGTGCCAGCAGTTACTCGGGGACAGGGGGAGTCTATGGCTACACCTTC.

This chain joins TRBV11-2 and TRBJ2-7, with 8 bases fitting TRBD1. The junction had 13 bases not matched to a gene; V was cut back by 3 bases and J by 3 bases. Germline CDR1 is SGHAT and CDR2 is FQNNGV. This CDR3 has 17 amino acids. CDR3 loop: CASSFPSFRDRNYEQYF. The CDR3 bases are TGTGCCAGCAGCTTCCCATCATTCCGGGACAGGAACTACGAGCAGTACTTC.

This clone was detected a few times. V and J are TRBV15 and TRBJ1-5, with a weak D call TRBD1 (5 bases). Germline CDR1 and CDR2: LNHNV and YYDKDF (reference sequence). V lost 0 bases to trimming and J lost 15 bases, with 27 bases between them. This CDR3 is 17 amino acids long. This CDR3 is CATSRELLDMEMFSLHF. CDR3 DNA sequence: TGTGCCACCAGCAGAGAACTCCTGGACATGGAAATGTTCTCTTTGCATTTT.

V is TRBV4-1 and J is TRBJ2-3; D uncertain. The germline gives CDR1 MGHRA, CDR2 YSYEKL. V dropped 0 bases and J dropped 7 bases, with 8 bases sitting between them. The CDR3 has 13 residues. The CDR3 DNA is TGCGCCAGCAGCCAAGATGTCGACAATACGCAGTATTTT. Translating it yields CASSQDVDNTQYF.

The CDR3 region has the DNA TGCGCCAGCAGCCCGGGACATAGGGGTTCACCCCTCCACTTT. As protein: CASSPGHRGSPLHF. The rearrangement links TRBV10-1 to TRBJ1-6; maybe TRBD1 (6 bases). The CDR3 is 14 amino acids. Trimming pared 6 bases from V and 9 bases from J, leaving 15 bases between. CDR1 is WNHNN and CDR2 is SYGVQD in the germline V gene (reference sequence).

The chain carries TRBV7-9 and TRBJ1-1, with a tentative D call TRBD1 (6 bases). Trimming stripped 5 bases from V and 1 base from J, with 14 bases between. The CDR3 extends over 15 amino acids. Germline assignment: CDR1 SEHNR and CDR2 FQNEAQ (reference sequence). The CDR3 loop reads CASSVSGVGNTEAFF. CDR3 sequence (DNA): TGTGCCAGCAGCGTCTCAGGGGTGGGGAACACTGAAGCTTTCTTT. Looking up the rest from reference TRBV7-9 and TRBJ1-1 gives the full variable domain: DTGVSQNPRHKITKRGQNVTFRCDPISEHNRLYWYRQTLGQGPEFLTYFQNEAQLEKSRLLSDRFSAERPKGSFSTLEIQRTEQGDSAMYLCASSVSGVGNTEAFFGQGTRLTVV.

The genes are TRBV5-4 and TRBJ2-1; D possibly corresponds to TRBD2 (6 bases). Germline V gene lookup returns CDR1 SGHNT and CDR2 YYREEE (reference sequence). This CDR3 is built from 15 residues. With 3 bases removed from V and 1 base from J, the gap between germline ends came to 11 bases. The CDR3 DNA follows: TGTGCCAGCAGCTCCGGGGGTGGGTCCTACAATGAGCAGTTCTTC. Its translation is CASSSGGGSYNEQFF.

This chain uses TRBV15 with TRBJ2-7; 9 nucleotides match TRBD1. The CDR3 is 12 residues long. CDR1 is LNHNV, CDR2 YYDKDF, per germline (reference sequence). The junction had 0 bases not matched to a gene; V was cut back by 3 bases and J by 6 bases. DNA for the CDR3: TGTGCCACCAGCAGGGACAGGGGCGAGCAGTACTTC. Amino acid sequence: CATSRDRGEQYF.

In this sample, this clone turned up once. This sequence joins TRBV4-1 and TRBJ1-1; 8 positions match TRBD1. CDR3 size: 15 residues. The junction had 4 bases not matched to a gene; V was cut back by 4 bases and J by 0 bases. Per the germline V gene, CDR1 is MGHRA and CDR2 is YSYEKL. The CDR3 reads CASSLRTGMNTEAFF. The CDR3 DNA follows: TGCGCCAGCAGCCTCCGGACAGGGATGAACACTGAAGCTTTCTTT.

This sequence joins TRBV6-1 and TRBJ1-5; no firm D call. This CDR3 comprises 15 residues. The V and J ends lost 1 base and 7 bases respectively, with 14 bases between them. Germline V gene sequence: CDR1 MNHNS, CDR2 SASEGT. CDR3 nucleotide sequence: TGTGCCAGCAGTGAAGGGTCCAATACCGGGCAGCCCCAGCATTTT. Residues: CASSEGSNTGQPQHF.

The chain combines TRBV19 with TRBJ2-7, with 8 bases aligning to TRBD1. Germline CDR1 LNHDA, CDR2 SQIVND (reference sequence). The CDR3 has 15 amino acids. With 4 bases clipped from V and 2 bases from J, the junction kept 7 bases outside the gene matches. The CDR3 nucleotides are TGTGCCAGTAGTACCACCGGACAGGGCGCCTACGAGCAGTACTTC. This sequence encodes CASSTTGQGAYEQYF.

The CDR3 here is CAISEPGQGVREQFF. CDR3 bases: TGTGCCATCAGTGAGCCGGGACAGGGAGTTCGGGAGCAGTTCTTC. V usage is TRBV10-3 and J usage is TRBJ2-1; 9 bases agree with TRBD1. CDR1 and CDR2 (germline): ENHRY, SYGVKD. Germline trimming cut 2 bases from V and 10 bases from J; bases unmatched to any gene: 9. The CDR3 consists of 15 residues.

This clone appeared once. The CDR3 coding sequence is TGTGCCAGCAGCTTCGACAGGGAAGACGAGCAGTACTTC. It yields the protein CASSFDREDEQYF. The chain has TRBV11-3 and TRBJ2-7; 7 bases align to TRBD1. This CDR3 region has 13 residues. With V trimmed by 3 bases and J by 5 bases, 4 bases remained unmatched. Germline lookup yields CDR1 SGHNT and CDR2 YENEEA.

The chain is built from TRBV6-1 and TRBJ2-2; no firm D call. The CDR3 is 16 amino acids. Trimming took 0 bases from V and 5 from J, leaving 13 bases between them. CDR1 is MNHNS, CDR2 SASEGT, per germline. The CDR3 spells CASSEARFSYTGELFF. The CDR3, as DNA: TGTGCCAGCAGTGAAGCGCGCTTTAGCTATACCGGGGAGCTGTTTTTT.